The following is a T cell receptor (beta chain) sequence with its context. Its target is not known. The sample belongs to a study of cytomegalovirus exposure and HLA in healthy donors. Study-wide background: Unique TCRs numbering some 80 million, obtained from HLA-typed donors, made up an early data release.

The study ran its PCR with 60 Vbeta and 13 Jbeta primers. Profiling relied on immunoSEQ multiplex PCR, and the TCRdb table lists in-frame clones only, not all of them. Here the sample spans 50,000 or so clones, 75% to 80% being singletons. Overall study findings and caveats: Productive rates of about 90% or about 30% were seen for most TCR beta V segments in an earlier analysis. Through in vitro validation, three CMV-associated chains were shown to be specific for CMV antigens.

The length of the CDR3 is 13 residues. V dropped 0 bases and J dropped 7 bases, with 8 bases sitting between them. The germline CDR1 and CDR2 sequences are KGHSH and LQKENI. The receptor was derived from a female donor in good health and CMV-seronegative. The gene calls are TRBV18 and TRBJ2-3; TRBD1 might be the D (5 bases). Sequenced material: PBMCs. CDR3 sequence (DNA): TGTGCCAGCTCACCACCAGGGGTGAATACGCAGTATTTT. Protein sequence: CASSPPGVNTQYF. The complete variable domain, with remaining parts taken from reference TRBV18 and TRBJ2-3, reads NAGVMQNPRHLVRRRGQEARLRCSPMKGHSHVYWYRQLPEEGLKFMVYLQKENIIDESGMPKERFSAEFPKEGPSILRIQQVVRGDSAAYFCASSPPGVNTQYFGPGTRLTVL.